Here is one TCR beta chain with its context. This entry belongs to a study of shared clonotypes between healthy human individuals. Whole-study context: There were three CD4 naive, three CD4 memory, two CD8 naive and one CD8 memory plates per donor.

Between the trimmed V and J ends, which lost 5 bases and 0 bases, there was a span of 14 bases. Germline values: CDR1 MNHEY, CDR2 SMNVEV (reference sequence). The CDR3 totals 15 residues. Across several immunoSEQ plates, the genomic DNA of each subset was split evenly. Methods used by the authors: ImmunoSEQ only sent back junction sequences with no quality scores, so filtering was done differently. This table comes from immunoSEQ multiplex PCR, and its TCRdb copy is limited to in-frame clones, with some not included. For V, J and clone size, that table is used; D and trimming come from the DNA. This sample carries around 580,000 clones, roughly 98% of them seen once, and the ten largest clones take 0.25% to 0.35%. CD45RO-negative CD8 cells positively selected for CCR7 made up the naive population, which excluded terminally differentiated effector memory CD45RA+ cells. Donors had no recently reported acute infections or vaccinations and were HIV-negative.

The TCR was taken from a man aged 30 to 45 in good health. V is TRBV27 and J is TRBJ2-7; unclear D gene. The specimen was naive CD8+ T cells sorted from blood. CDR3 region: CASSTSDARSYEQYF. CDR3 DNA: TGTGCCAGCAGTACCTCCGACGCCCGCTCCTACGAGCAGTACTTC.